The subject of this entry is one TCR beta chain. Its antigen is unknown. It was with 60 Vbeta and 13 Jbeta primers that the PCR ran. Per the study methods: An analysis that came later counted 80 million or so unique TCR beta chains, approximately 10 million shared. The repertoire was sequenced with immunoSEQ multiplex PCR; TCRdb's copy has only in-frame clones and lacks some. V, J and clone size are taken as reported in that table, and D and trimming were inferred from the DNA itself. In the table there are around 180,000 clones, over 75% of which are singletons. The sample belongs to a study of cytomegalovirus exposure and HLA in healthy donors. Across the study: In a previous analysis, some 120 million unique TCR beta sequences were found from about 190 million T cells.

Whole-study findings and limits: As a later analysis revealed, the rate of TCR association differed by HLA locus, with DRB1 most and HLA-C fewest.

The origin of this receptor is a girl under two years old in good health and CMV-seronegative. Sequencing used PBMCs.

CDR3 sequence reads: CASSDRQGWDEQFF. CDR3 nucleotide sequence: TGTGCCAGCAGTGACCGACAGGGATGGGATGAGCAGTTCTTC. The V gene is TRBV6-1, the J gene TRBJ2-1; 7 nucleotides line up with TRBD1. This CDR3 has 14 amino acids. Germline lookup yields CDR1 MNHNS and CDR2 SASEGT. V was pared by 3 bases and J by 8 bases, with 7 bases of the junction left unmatched.